The sequence of this T cell receptor (beta chain) was determined in a study of cytomegalovirus exposure and HLA in healthy donors. PCR employed 60 Vbeta and 13 Jbeta primers. Measured with immunoSEQ multiplex PCR; TCRdb has only the in-frame clones, and not every one. The profile shows fewer than 130,000 clones, 50% to 70% of them singletons. This CDR3 contains 15 residues. Germline CDR1 reads SGHAT; CDR2 reads FQNNGV. With 6 bases removed from V and 7 bases from J, the gap between germline ends came to 18 bases. Sequenced sample: PBMCs. The chain has TRBV11-2 and TRBJ1-4; tentatively, D is TRBD1 (5 bases). The origin of this receptor is a man younger than 40 in good health and CMV-seropositive. The CDR3, as DNA: TGTGCCAGCAGTCGGGGGTCCGGGAATAGTGAAAAACTGTTTTTT. This gives the protein CASSRGSGNSEKLFF.